Below are 9 T cell receptor beta chains sequenced from a single sample in a study of cytomegalovirus exposure and HLA in healthy donors. 13 Jbeta primers and 60 Vbeta primers were used for the PCR. Clones were sequenced by immunoSEQ multiplex PCR, and TCRdb holds only the in-frame ones, with some missing. The profile shows 150,000 to 200,000 clones, approximately 73% of them singletons. The specimen sequenced was PBMCs. Receptors were obtained from a man aged 25-45 years in good health and CMV-seropositive.

V usage is TRBV7-3 and J usage is TRBJ1-1; TRBD1 agrees at 7 bases. Germline V gives CDR1 SGHTA, CDR2 FQGTGA. The ends lost 5 bases at V and 7 bases at J; junction bases unmatched: 10. The CDR3 totals 14 residues. The CDR3 here is CASSAQPGQLEAFF. The CDR3, as DNA: TGTGCCAGCAGCGCCCAACCGGGACAGCTTGAAGCTTTCTTT.

The V call is TRBV27, the J call TRBJ2-5; D possibly corresponds to TRBD2 (6 bases). The last part of the DNA fits TRBJ2-7 better; the J call may be wrong. CDR1 is MNHEY and CDR2 is SMNVEV in the germline V gene (reference sequence). The CDR3 runs 16 residues. In DNA, the CDR3 is TGTGCCAGCAACTTAGCCGGTGCGGGGTATGTCCACGAGCAGTACTTC. Translation: CASNLAGAGYVHEQYF.

The gene calls are TRBV19 and TRBJ2-1; the D gene is possibly TRBD2 (6 bases). The V gene's germline CDR1 is LNHDA and CDR2 SQIVND (reference sequence). The V end lost 5 bases, the J end lost 9 bases, and 20 bases lay between the germline ends. The CDR3 is 15 residues long. The CDR3 DNA is TGTGCCAGTAGTCCAGTTCCCGGGAGTAGAAGTGAGCAGTTCTTC. Protein product: CASSPVPGSRSEQFF.

Only a few counts were recorded for this clone. The chain recombines TRBV10-2 with TRBJ2-2; D may be TRBD2 (6 bases). This CDR3 contains 13 residues. Germline lookup yields CDR1 WSHSY and CDR2 SAAADI. The germline V and J ends were trimmed by 10 bases and 0 bases, with 9 bases remaining between them. The chain's CDR3 is CAIRLANTGELFF. The DNA for the CDR3 is TGCGCCATCCGACTAGCGAACACCGGGGAGCTGTTTTTT.

This rearrangement joins TRBV5-1 to TRBJ2-2; no firm D call. The CDR3 spans 13 residues. V lost 1 base and J 6 bases, leaving 7 bases between the germline ends. The germline V gene encodes CDR1 SGHRS and CDR2 YFSETQ. Here the CDR3 DNA reads TGCGCCAGCAGCTTGCCTGCGCCCGGGGAGCTGTTTTTT. Translating it yields CASSLPAPGELFF.

The chain recombines TRBV7-2 with TRBJ2-2; 13 bases agree with TRBD2. This CDR3 is built from 17 residues. After removal of 5 bases from V and 3 bases from J, the junction contained 6 bases not matched to a gene. Germline values: CDR1 SGHTA, CDR2 FQGNSA. DNA of the CDR3: TGTGCCAGCAGCCGATGGACTAGCGGGAGTGACACCGGGGAGCTGTTTTTT. Translation gives CASSRWTSGSDTGELFF.

The V gene is TRBV19, the J gene TRBJ2-4, with 8 positions matching TRBD1. CDR1 is LNHDA, CDR2 SQIVND, per germline (reference sequence). Germline trimming cut 3 bases from V and 9 bases from J; bases unmatched to any gene: 7. This CDR3 has 14 amino acids. This chain's CDR3 is CASSIPGQVVIQYF. The CDR3 DNA is TGTGCCAGTAGTATCCCGGGACAGGTTGTCATTCAGTACTTC. Combining the CDR3 with reference TRBV19 and TRBJ2-4 gives the whole variable domain DGGITQSPKYLFRKEGQNVTLSCEQNLNHDAMYWYRQDPGQGLRLIYYSQIVNDFQKGDIAEGYSVSREKKESFPLTVTSAQKNPTAFYLCASSIPGQVVIQYFGAGTRLSVL.

This chain links TRBV11-1 with TRBJ2-6; 10 bases are a match to TRBD1. From germline, CDR1 is SGHAT and CDR2 FQDESV (reference sequence). The CDR3 is 18 residues long. With V trimmed by 5 bases and J by 0 bases, 7 bases remained unmatched. In nucleotides, the CDR3 is TGTGCCAGCAGCCCCCGGGACAGGGGAGGCTCTGGGGCCAACGTCCTGACTTTC. This codes for CASSPRDRGGSGANVLTF.

This clone occurred once. This chain joins TRBV9 and TRBJ2-7, with D perhaps TRBD1 (7 bases). The V gene lost 2 bases and the J gene lost 7 bases, with 10 bases spanning the gap. The CDR3 has 12 amino acids. The V gene's germline CDR1 is SGDLS and CDR2 YYNGEE. The CDR3 loop is CASSVQGGEQYF. The CDR3 coding sequence is TGTGCCAGCAGCGTCCAGGGGGGAGAGCAGTACTTC. Based on the CDR3 plus reference TRBV9 and TRBJ2-7, the full variable domain is DSGVTQTPKHLITATGQRVTLRCSPRSGDLSVYWYQQSLDQGLQFLIQYYNGEERAKGNILERFSAQQFPDLHSELNLSSLELGDSALYFCASSVQGGEQYFGPGTRLTVT.